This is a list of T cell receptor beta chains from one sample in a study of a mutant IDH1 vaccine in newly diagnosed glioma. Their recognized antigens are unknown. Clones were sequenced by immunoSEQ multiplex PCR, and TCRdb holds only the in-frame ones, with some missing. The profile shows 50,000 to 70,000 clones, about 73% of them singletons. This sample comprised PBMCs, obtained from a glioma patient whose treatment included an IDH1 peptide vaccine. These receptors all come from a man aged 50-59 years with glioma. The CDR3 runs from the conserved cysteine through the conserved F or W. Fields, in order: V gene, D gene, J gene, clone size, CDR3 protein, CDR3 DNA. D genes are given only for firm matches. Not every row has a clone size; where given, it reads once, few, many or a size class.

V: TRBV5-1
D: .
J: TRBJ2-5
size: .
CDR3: CASRESVRETQYF
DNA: TGCGCCAGCAGGGAGAGTGTACGAGAGACCCAGTACTTC

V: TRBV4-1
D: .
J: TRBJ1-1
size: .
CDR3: CASSQEERSNTEAFF
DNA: TGCGCCAGCAGCCAAGAGGAGCGAAGTAACACTGAAGCTTTCTTT

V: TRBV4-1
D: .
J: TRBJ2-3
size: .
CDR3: CASSQVGSDTQYF
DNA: TGCGCCAGCAGCCAAGTAGGCTCAGATACGCAGTATTTT

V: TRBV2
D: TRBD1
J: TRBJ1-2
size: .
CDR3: CASSEAFIAGTVTSGYTF
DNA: TGTGCCAGCAGTGAAGCCTTTATCGCCGGGACAGTTACGTCTGGCTACACCTTC

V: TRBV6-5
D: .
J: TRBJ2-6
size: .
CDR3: CASTLFSGANVLTF
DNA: TGTGCCAGCACCCTATTCTCTGGGGCCAACGTCCTGACTTTC

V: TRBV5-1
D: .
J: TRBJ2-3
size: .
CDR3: CASSRVDTQYF
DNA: TGCGCCAGCAGCAGGGTCGATACGCAGTATTTT

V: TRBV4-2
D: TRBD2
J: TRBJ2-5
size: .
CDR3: CASSQEGRGGPETQYF
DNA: TGTGCCAGCAGCCAAGAGGGACGGGGGGGCCCGGAGACCCAGTACTTC

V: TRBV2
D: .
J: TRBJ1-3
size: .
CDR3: CASSVIRENTIYF
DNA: TGTGCCAGCAGTGTAATCAGGGAAAACACCATATATTTT

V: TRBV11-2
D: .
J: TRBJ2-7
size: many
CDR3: CASSLDNGTPRYEQYF
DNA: TGTGCCAGCAGCTTAGATAATGGGACCCCCCGCTACGAGCAGTACTTC

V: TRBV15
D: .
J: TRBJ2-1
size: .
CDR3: CATSSSQAYNEQFF
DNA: TGTGCCACCAGCAGCAGTCAGGCGTACAATGAGCAGTTCTTC

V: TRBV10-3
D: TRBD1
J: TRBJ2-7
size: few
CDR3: CAISLGQGGDEQYF
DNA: TGTGCCATCAGCCTGGGACAGGGGGGGGACGAGCAGTACTTC

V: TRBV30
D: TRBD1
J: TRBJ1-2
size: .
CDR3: CAWTFDRGNYGYTF
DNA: TGTGCCTGGACCTTCGACAGGGGAAACTATGGCTACACCTTC

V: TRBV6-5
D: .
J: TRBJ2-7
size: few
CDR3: CATGTFSYEQYF
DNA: TGTGCCACGGGGACATTCTCCTACGAGCAGTACTTC

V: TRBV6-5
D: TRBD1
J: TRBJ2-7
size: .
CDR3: CASSYGTGGYEQYF
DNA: TGTGCCAGCAGTTACGGGACAGGGGGCTACGAGCAGTACTTC

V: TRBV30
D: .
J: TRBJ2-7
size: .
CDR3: CAQGSGYEQYF
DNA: TGTGCCCAGGGGAGCGGGTACGAGCAGTACTTC

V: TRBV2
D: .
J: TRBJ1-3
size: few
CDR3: CASSEGRAGNTIYF
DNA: TGTGCCAGCAGTGAAGGCAGGGCTGGAAACACCATATATTTT

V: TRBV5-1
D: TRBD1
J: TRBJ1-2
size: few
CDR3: CASSPWDRDYGYTF
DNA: TGCGCCAGCAGCCCCTGGGACAGAGACTATGGCTACACCTTC

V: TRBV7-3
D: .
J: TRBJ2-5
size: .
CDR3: CASSLLAQETQYF
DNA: TGTGCCAGCAGCTTACTAGCCCAAGAGACCCAGTACTTC

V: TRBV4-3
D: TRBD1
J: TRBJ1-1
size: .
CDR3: CASSQEGTGNTEAFF
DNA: TGCGCCAGCAGCCAAGAAGGGACAGGGAACACTGAAGCTTTCTTT

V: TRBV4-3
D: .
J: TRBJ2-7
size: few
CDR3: CASSQDLAGNYEQYF
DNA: TGCGCCAGCAGCCAAGATCTGGCGGGCAACTACGAGCAGTACTTC

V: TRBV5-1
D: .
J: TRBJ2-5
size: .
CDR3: CASSLVGRQETQYF
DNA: TGCGCCAGCAGCTTGGTTGGCCGCCAAGAGACCCAGTACTTC

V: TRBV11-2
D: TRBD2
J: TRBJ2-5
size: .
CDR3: CASSSGVSAGGQETQYF
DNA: TGTGCCAGCAGCTCAGGAGTATCAGCGGGGGGCCAAGAGACCCAGTACTTC

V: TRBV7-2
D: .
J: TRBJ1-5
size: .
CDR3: CASSLEKYNQPQHF
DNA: TGTGCCAGCAGCTTAGAAAAATACAATCAGCCCCAGCATTTT

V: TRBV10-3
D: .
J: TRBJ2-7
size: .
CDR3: CAISVTSADEQYF
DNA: TGTGCCATCAGTGTTACGAGCGCCGACGAGCAGTACTTC

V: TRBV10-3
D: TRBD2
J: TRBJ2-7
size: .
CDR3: CAIRGLAGASYEQYF
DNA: TGTGCCATCAGGGGACTAGCGGGGGCCTCCTACGAGCAGTACTTC

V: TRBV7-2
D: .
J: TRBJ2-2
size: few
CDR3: CASTLSWINTGELFF
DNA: TGTGCCAGCACCCTCTCTTGGATAAACACCGGGGAGCTGTTTTTT

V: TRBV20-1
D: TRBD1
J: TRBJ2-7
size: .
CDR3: CSAGTGGGQYF
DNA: TGCAGTGCTGGCACAGGGGGCGGTCAGTACTTC

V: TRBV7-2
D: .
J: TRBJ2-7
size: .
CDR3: CASSLVEHEQYF
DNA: TGTGCCAGCAGCTTAGTAGAACACGAGCAGTACTTC

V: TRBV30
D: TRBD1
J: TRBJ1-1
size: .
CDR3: CAWSRDRNTEAFF
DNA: TGTGCCTGGTCCCGGGACAGGAACACTGAAGCTTTCTTT

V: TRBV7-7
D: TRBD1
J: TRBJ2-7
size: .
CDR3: CASSAGTGGYEQYF
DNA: TGTGCTAGCAGCGCCGGTACAGGGGGCTACGAGCAGTACTTC

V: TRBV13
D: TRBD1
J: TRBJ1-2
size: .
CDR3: CASSWGTAPLGGYTF
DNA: TGTGCCAGCAGCTGGGGGACAGCCCCTTTGGGTGGCTACACCTTC

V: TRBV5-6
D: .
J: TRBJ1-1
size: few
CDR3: CASSLNPMAKAAFF
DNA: TGTGCCAGCAGCTTGAACCCAATGGCTAAGGCGGCTTTCTTT

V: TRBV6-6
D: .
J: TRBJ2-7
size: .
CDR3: CASSIDRYEQYF
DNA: TGTGCCAGCAGCATAGACCGGTACGAGCAGTACTTC

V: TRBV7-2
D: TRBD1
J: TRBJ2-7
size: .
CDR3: CASNRDRVGEQYF
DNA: TGTGCCAGCAACCGAGACAGGGTGGGCGAGCAGTACTTC

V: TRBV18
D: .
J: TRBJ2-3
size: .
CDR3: CASSPDTQYF
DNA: TGTGCCAGCTCACCTGATACGCAGTATTTT

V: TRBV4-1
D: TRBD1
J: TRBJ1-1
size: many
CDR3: CASSQVGGQGNTEAFF
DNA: TGCGCCAGCAGCCAAGTCGGGGGACAGGGAAACACTGAAGCTTTCTTT

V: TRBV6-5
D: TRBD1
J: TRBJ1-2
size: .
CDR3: CASSPWTGTYGYTF
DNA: TGTGCCAGCAGCCCATGGACAGGAACGTATGGCTACACCTTC

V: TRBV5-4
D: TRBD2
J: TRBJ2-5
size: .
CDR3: CASSRTSGGQETQYF
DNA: TGTGCCAGCAGCCGTACTAGCGGGGGCCAAGAGACCCAGTACTTC

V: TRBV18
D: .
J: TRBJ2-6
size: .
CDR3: CASSPVQGKGVSGANVLTF
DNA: TGTGCCAGCTCACCAGTTCAGGGGAAGGGAGTCTCTGGGGCCAACGTCCTGACTTTC

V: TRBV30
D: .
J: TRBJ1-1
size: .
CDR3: CAWSGGAGHTEAFF
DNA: TGTGCCTGGAGCGGCGGGGCTGGACACACTGAAGCTTTCTTT

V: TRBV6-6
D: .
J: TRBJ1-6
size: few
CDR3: CASSPLQGSNSPLHF
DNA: TGTGCCAGCAGTCCCCTCCAGGGGTCCAATTCACCCCTCCACTTT

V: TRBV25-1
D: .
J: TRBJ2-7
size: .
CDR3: CASLGFYEQYF
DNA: TGTGCCAGCCTTGGGTTCTACGAGCAGTACTTC

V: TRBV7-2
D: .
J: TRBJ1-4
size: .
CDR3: CASSRLGGPNEKLFF
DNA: TGTGCCAGCAGCCGGCTGGGGGGCCCTAATGAAAAACTGTTTTTT

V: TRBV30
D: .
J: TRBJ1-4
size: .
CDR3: CAWGAGTNEKLFF
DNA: TGTGCCTGGGGGGCAGGGACTAATGAAAAACTGTTTTTT

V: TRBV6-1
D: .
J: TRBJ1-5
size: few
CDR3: CASSATQGYQPQHF
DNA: TGTGCCAGCAGTGCCACTCAGGGTTATCAGCCCCAGCATTTT

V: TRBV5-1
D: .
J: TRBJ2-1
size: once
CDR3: CASSGFGSPLANEQFF
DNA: TGCGCCAGCAGCGGATTCGGGAGCCCTTTGGCCAATGAGCAGTTCTTC

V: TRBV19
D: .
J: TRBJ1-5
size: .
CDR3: CASAKGGLNQYSNQPQHF
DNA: TGTGCCAGTGCTAAAGGCGGTCTCAATCAATATAGCAATCAGCCCCAGCATTTT

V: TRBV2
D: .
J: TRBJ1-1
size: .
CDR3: CASRTDTDTEAFF
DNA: TGTGCCAGCAGGACGGATACCGACACTGAAGCTTTCTTT

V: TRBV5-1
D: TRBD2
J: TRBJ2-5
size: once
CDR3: CASGLAGGRETQYF
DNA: TGCGCCAGCGGTCTAGCGGGGGGCCGGGAGACCCAGTACTTC

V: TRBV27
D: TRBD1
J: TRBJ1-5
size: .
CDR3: CASSWGQGLNQPQHF
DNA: TGTGCCAGCAGTTGGGGACAGGGGCTGAATCAGCCCCAGCATTTT

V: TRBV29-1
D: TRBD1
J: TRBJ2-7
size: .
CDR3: CSVTGAGAYEQYF
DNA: TGCAGCGTTACAGGGGCAGGAGCTTACGAGCAGTACTTC

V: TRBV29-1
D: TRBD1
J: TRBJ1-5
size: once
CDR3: CSVGQGSNQPQHF
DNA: TGCAGCGTTGGACAGGGCTCCAATCAGCCCCAGCATTTT

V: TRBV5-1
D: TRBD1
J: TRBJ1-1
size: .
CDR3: CASSVDRGNTEAFF
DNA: TGCGCCAGCAGCGTGGACAGGGGGAACACTGAAGCTTTCTTT